Listed below are T cell receptor beta chains from one sample, sequenced in a study of T cell changes during pregnancy in multiple sclerosis. The table came from immunoSEQ multiplex PCR; TCRdb's copy has only in-frame clones and leaves some out. This repertoire shows tens of thousands of clones, roughly 90% found once; its top ten account for more than 8%. The sequencing here drew on peripheral blood, taken after pregnancy. All receptors come from a female donor in good health, enrolled as a control in a pregnancy study. Both conserved end residues are part of each CDR3. A D gene is named only where the DNA matches it firmly. Rows give clone size only sometimes, using once, few, many, or a class for an expanded clone.

NA	TRBV4-2	NA	TRBJ2-1	TGTGCCAGCAGCCAAGGAGTACCGAGTGAGCAGTTCTTC	CASSQGVPSEQFF
NA	TRBV5-8	TRBD1	TRBJ1-2	TGTGCCAGCAGCTTGGCCCGGGGGCGACAGGGTTTATCCTATGGCTACACCTTC	CASSLARGRQGLSYGYTF
NA	TRBV9	NA	TRBJ2-7	TGTGCCAGCAGCGGACCACAGGGCCCCTCCTACGAGCAGTACTTC	CASSGPQGPSYEQYF
NA	TRBV2	NA	TRBJ2-5	TGTGCCAGCAGTCCGGGACAATCCATAGCTCGGGAGACCCAGTACTTC	CASSPGQSIARETQYF
NA	TRBV30	NA	TRBJ2-7	TGTGCCTGGAGTGTATCAGGGGGGAAGGGCTACGAGCAGTACTTC	CAWSVSGGKGYEQYF
NA	TRBV2	NA	TRBJ1-5	TGTGCCAGCAGTGAGGTCCAGGGCCACAATCAGCCCCAGCATTTT	CASSEVQGHNQPQHF
NA	TRBV5-1	TRBD2	TRBJ2-1	TGCGCCAGCAGCCCGGGTAGCGGGGGCCAATACAATGAGCAGTTCTTC	CASSPGSGGQYNEQFF
NA	TRBV7-2	NA	TRBJ2-7	TGTGCCAGCAGGCGACAGGGAGGCGTCTACGAGCAGTACTTC	CASRRQGGVYEQYF
NA	TRBV11-3	NA	TRBJ2-7	TGTGCCAGCAGCCCAGGGGACACAGGCCACGAGCAGTACTTC	CASSPGDTGHEQYF
NA	TRBV28	TRBD2	TRBJ2-7	TGTGCCAGCAGCCTAGCGGGGGGGGGCTACGAGCAGTACTTC	CASSLAGGGYEQYF
NA	TRBV6-5	NA	TRBJ2-1	TGTGCCAGCAGTTACAGTAGCTACAATGAGCAGTTCTTC	CASSYSSYNEQFF
NA	TRBV11-3	NA	TRBJ2-7	TGTGCCAGCAGCTCCCAGGAGGACGAGCAGTACTTC	CASSSQEDEQYF
NA	TRBV6-4	NA	TRBJ1-2	TGTGCCAGCAGTCAGTCCTTAAACTATGGCTACACCTTC	CASSQSLNYGYTF
NA	TRBV11-3	NA	TRBJ1-1	TGTGCCAGCAGCTTCAGGGCCACTGAAGCTTTCTTT	CASSFRATEAFF
NA	TRBV29-1	NA	TRBJ2-7	TGCAGCGTTGTAGATCTAATCGGGCAGTACTTC	CSVVDLIGQYF
NA	TRBV7-9	NA	TRBJ1-4	TGTGCCAGCAGCTTAATGTCGACTCTACTCTCCGGTGAAAAACTGTTTTTT	CASSLMSTLLSGEKLFF
NA	TRBV2	NA	TRBJ2-3	TGTGCCCGTGACGGGGCAGATACGCAGTATTTT	CARDGADTQYF
NA	TRBV19	NA	TRBJ1-2	TGTGCCAGTTACGACAGTAACTATGGCTACACCTTC	CASYDSNYGYTF
NA	TRBV6-1	NA	TRBJ1-2	TGTGCCAGCAGGGAGACGTTGGGTTATGGCTACACCTTC	CASRETLGYGYTF
NA	TRBV6-5	NA	TRBJ2-7	TGTGCCAGCAGTTACTCCGCGGGACAGAACTACGAGCAGTACTTC	CASSYSAGQNYEQYF
NA	TRBV5-1	TRBD1	TRBJ1-2	TGCGCCAGCAGCTTGCCAGACAGGGGATTTGATGGCTACACCTTC	CASSLPDRGFDGYTF
NA	TRBV5-5	NA	TRBJ2-3	TGTGCCAGCAGCCGGGATGCCGGGGGCACAGATACGCAGTATTTT	CASSRDAGGTDTQYF
NA	TRBV25-1	NA	TRBJ2-7	TGTGCCAGCATCGGACAAGGGTCAGGATCGTACGAGCAGTACTTC	CASIGQGSGSYEQYF
NA	TRBV7-9	NA	TRBJ1-5	TGTGCCAGCAGCCCCGTCAGGTTTTTTGATCAGCCCCAGCATTTT	CASSPVRFFDQPQHF
NA	TRBV30	NA	TRBJ1-1	TGTGCCTGGGCGAGACAGGCGATGAACACTGAAGCTTTCTTT	CAWARQAMNTEAFF
NA	TRBV5-4	TRBD1	TRBJ2-7	TGTGCCAGCAGCTCCGGACAGGGGAGCTCCTACGAGCAGTACTTC	CASSSGQGSSYEQYF
once	TRBV6-4	NA	TRBJ2-6	TGTGCCAGCAGTGCCCTCCCTGGGGCCAACGTCCTGACTTTC	CASSALPGANVLTF
NA	TRBV25-1	TRBD2	TRBJ2-5	TGTGCCAGTTCTAGACTAGCGGGAGATGAAGAGACCCAGTACTTC	CASSRLAGDEETQYF
NA	TRBV13	TRBD2	TRBJ2-3	TGTGCCAGCAGCTTAGCGGGAGGGCATTCAGATACGCAGTATTTT	CASSLAGGHSDTQYF
NA	TRBV7-2	TRBD1	TRBJ2-4	TGTGCCAGCAGCTTAGGGGGACAGGGGGGAGGCATTCAGTACTTC	CASSLGGQGGGIQYF
NA	TRBV6-1	TRBD1	TRBJ1-5	TGTGCCAGCAGGCCGACAGGGGCGATTCAGCCCCAGCATTTT	CASRPTGAIQPQHF
once	TRBV7-9	TRBD1	TRBJ1-2	TGTGCCAGCAGAGGGACAGGGGGCCTCTATGGCTACACCTTC	CASRGTGGLYGYTF